This T cell receptor (beta chain) stems from a study of T-cell reconstitution after alpha-beta-depleted transplantation in children. Using unique molecular identifiers, the investigators prepared the TCRbeta library. Via MiXCR, TCRdb re-called the PCR reads, giving one row per CDR3 protein. The sample yields roughly 590,000 distinct CDR3 sequences, approximately 15% seen once. The CDR3 extends over 14 amino acids. Germline assignment: CDR1 ENHRY and CDR2 SYGVKD. This clonotype showed up just once. Just one base apart from a much larger clone, this may be a read error. This clonotype originated in a human donor who donated a stem cell graft to a child with acute myeloid leukemia. The source was PBMCs from the stem cell graft donor, collected from the stem cell graft. V is TRBV10-3 and J is TRBJ2-3; weak D call: TRBD1 (6 bases). CDR3 sequence: CVITTTGKLDTQYF. CDR3 bases: TGTGTCATCACCACGACAGGAAAGTTAGATACGCAGTATTTT.